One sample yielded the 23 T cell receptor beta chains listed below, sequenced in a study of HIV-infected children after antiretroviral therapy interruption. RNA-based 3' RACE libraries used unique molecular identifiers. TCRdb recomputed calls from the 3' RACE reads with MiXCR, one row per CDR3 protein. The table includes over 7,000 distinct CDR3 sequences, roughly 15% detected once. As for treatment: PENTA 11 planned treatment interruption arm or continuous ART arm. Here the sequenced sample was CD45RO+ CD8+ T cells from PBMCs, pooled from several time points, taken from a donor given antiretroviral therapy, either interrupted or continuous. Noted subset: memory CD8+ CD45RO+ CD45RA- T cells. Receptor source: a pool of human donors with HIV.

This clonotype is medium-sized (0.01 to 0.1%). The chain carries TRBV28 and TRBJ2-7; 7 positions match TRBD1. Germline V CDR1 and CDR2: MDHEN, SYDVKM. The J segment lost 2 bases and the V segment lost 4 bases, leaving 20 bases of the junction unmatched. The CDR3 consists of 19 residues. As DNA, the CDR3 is TGTGCCAGCAGTTCCCACTCCGGGACAGCCTTTAAGATTCCCTACGAGCAGTACTTC. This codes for CASSSHSGTAFKIPYEQYF.

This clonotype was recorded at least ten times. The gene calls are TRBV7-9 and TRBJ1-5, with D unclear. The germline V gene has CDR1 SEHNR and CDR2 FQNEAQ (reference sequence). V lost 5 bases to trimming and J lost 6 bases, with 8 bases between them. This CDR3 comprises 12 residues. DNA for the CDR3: TGTGCCAGCAGCCCGGCGGGTCAGCCCCAGCATTTT. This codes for CASSPAGQPQHF.

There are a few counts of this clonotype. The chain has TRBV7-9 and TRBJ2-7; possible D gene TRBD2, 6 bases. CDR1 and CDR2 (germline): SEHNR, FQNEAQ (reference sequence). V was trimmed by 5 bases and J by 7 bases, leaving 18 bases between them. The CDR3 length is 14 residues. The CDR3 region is CASSQVVRGREQYF. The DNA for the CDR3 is TGTGCCAGCAGCCAGGTCGTTCGGGGGAGAGAGCAGTACTTC. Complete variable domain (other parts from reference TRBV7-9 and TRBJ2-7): DTGVSQNPRHKITKRGQNVTFRCDPISEHNRLYWYRQTLGQGPEFLTYFQNEAQLEKSRLLSDRFSAERPKGSFSTLEIQRTEQGDSAMYLCASSQVVRGREQYFGPGTRLTVT.

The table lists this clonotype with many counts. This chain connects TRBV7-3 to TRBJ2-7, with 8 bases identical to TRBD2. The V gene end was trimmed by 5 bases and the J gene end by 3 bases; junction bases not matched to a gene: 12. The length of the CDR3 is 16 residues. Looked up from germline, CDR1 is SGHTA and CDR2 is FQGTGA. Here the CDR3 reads CASSLFASGGGYEQYF. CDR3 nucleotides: TGTGCCAGCAGCCTCTTCGCGTCGGGAGGGGGCTACGAGCAGTACTTC. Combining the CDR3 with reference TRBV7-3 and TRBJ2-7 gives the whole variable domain GAGVSQTPSNKVTEKGKYVELRCDPISGHTALYWYRQSLGQGPEFLIYFQGTGAADDSGLPNDRFFAVRPEGSVSTLKIQRTERGDSAVYLCASSLFASGGGYEQYFGPGTRLTVT.

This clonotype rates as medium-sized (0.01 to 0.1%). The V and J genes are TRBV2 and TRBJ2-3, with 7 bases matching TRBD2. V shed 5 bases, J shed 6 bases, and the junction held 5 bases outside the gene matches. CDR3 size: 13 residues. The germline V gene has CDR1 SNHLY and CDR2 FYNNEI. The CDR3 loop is CASSSGEYDTQYF. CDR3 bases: TGTGCCAGCAGTAGCGGGGAGTATGATACGCAGTATTTT.

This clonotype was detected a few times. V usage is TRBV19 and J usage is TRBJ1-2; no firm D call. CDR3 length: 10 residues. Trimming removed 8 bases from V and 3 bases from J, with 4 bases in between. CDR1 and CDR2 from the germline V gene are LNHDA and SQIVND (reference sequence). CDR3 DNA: TGTGCCAGTGGAGACTATGGCTACACCTTC. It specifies CASGDYGYTF. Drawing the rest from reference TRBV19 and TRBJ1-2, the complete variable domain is DGGITQSPKYLFRKEGQNVTLSCEQNLNHDAMYWYRQDPGQGLRLIYYSQIVNDFQKGDIAEGYSVSREKKESFPLTVTSAQKNPTAFYLCASGDYGYTFGSGTRLTVV.

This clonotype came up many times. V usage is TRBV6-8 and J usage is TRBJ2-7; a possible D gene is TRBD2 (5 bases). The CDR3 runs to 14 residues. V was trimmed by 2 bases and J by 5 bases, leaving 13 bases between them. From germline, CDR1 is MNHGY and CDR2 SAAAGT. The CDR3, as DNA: TGTGCCAGCAGTTACCCTTGTTGGGGAGACGAGCAGTACTTC. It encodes CASSYPCWGDEQYF.

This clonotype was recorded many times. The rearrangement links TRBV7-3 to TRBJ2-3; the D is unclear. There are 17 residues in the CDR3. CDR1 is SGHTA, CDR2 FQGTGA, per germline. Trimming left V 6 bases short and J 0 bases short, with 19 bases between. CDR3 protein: CASSPTTRPTSTDTQYF. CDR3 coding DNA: TGTGCCAGCAGTCCAACGACTCGTCCCACGAGCACAGATACGCAGTATTTT. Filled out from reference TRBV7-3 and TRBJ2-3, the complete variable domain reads GAGVSQTPSNKVTEKGKYVELRCDPISGHTALYWYRQSLGQGPEFLIYFQGTGAADDSGLPNDRFFAVRPEGSVSTLKIQRTERGDSAVYLCASSPTTRPTSTDTQYFGPGTRLTVL.

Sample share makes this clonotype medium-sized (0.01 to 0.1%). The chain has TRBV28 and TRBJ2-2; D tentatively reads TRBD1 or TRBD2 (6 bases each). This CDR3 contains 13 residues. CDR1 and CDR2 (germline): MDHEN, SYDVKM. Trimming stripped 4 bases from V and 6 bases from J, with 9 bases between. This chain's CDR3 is CASSSRGAGELFF. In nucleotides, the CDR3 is TGTGCCAGCAGTTCTAGGGGGGCCGGGGAGCTGTTTTTT. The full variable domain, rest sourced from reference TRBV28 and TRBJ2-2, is DVKVTQSSRYLVKRTGEKVFLECVQDMDHENMFWYRQDPGLGLRLIYFSYDVKMKEKGDIPEGYSVSREKKERFSLILESASTNQTSMYLCASSSRGAGELFFGEGSRLTVL.

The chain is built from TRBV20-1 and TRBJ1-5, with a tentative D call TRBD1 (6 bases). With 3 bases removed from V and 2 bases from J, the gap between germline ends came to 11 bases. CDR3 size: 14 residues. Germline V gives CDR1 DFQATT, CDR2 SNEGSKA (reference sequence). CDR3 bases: TGCAGTGCTAGTCGACAGGACGGCAATCAGCCCCAGCATTTT. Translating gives CSASRQDGNQPQHF.

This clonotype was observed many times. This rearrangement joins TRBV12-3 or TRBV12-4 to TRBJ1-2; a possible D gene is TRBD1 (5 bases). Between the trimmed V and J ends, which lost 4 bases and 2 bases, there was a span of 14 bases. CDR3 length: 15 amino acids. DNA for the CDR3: TGTGCCAGCAGTTCGGCTTCGGGGCTCAACTATGGCTACACCTTC. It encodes CASSSASGLNYGYTF.

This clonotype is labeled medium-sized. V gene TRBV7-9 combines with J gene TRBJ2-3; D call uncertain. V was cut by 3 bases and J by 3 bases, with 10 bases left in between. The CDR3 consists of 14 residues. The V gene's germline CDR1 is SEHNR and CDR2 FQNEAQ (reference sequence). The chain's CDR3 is CASSLVAGTDTQYF. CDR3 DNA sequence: TGTGCCAGCAGCTTGGTTGCAGGAACAGATACGCAGTATTTT. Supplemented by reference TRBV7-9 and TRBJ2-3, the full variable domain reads DTGVSQNPRHKITKRGQNVTFRCDPISEHNRLYWYRQTLGQGPEFLTYFQNEAQLEKSRLLSDRFSAERPKGSFSTLEIQRTEQGDSAMYLCASSLVAGTDTQYFGPGTRLTVL.

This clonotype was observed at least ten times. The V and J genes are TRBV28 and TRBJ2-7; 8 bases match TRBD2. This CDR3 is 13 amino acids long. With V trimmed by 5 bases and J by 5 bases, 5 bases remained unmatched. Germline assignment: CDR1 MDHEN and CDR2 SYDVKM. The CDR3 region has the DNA TGTGCCAGCAGTCCCGGGAGGGCCGACGAGCAGTACTTC. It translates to CASSPGRADEQYF.

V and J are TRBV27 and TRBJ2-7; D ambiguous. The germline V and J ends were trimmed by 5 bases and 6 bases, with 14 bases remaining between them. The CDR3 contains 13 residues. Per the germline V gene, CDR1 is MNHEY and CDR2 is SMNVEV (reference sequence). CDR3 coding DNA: TGTGCCAGCAGTGTTACCCACGCCTCCGAGCAGTACTTC. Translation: CASSVTHASEQYF.

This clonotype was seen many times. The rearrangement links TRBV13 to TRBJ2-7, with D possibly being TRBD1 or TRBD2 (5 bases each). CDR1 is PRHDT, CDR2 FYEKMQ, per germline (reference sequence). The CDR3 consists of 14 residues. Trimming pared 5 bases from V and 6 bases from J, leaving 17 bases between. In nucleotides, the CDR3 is TGTGCCAGCAGCCCCGGGGTTCCTGGGGGCGAGCAGTACTTC. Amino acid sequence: CASSPGVPGGEQYF.

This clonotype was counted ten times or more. The CDR3 bases are TGCGCCAGCAGCCAAGAACGAGGACAGCCACTTTATGGCTACACCTTC. It yields the protein CASSQERGQPLYGYTF. The chain combines TRBV4-1 with TRBJ1-2; D is possibly TRBD1 (6 bases). Germline CDR1 reads MGHRA; CDR2 reads YSYEKL. The CDR3 is 16 residues long. V lost 0 bases and J 5 bases, leaving 16 bases between the germline ends.

CDR3 protein: CASSELISMGSYNEQFF. The CDR3 DNA reads as TGTGCCAGCAGTGAACTAATATCCATGGGCTCCTACAATGAGCAGTTCTTC. This chain joins TRBV2 and TRBJ2-1; D is unresolved. The CDR3 has 17 amino acids. V was shortened by 2 bases and J by 0 bases, with 14 bases between the two germline ends. Per the germline V gene, CDR1 is SNHLY and CDR2 is FYNNEI.

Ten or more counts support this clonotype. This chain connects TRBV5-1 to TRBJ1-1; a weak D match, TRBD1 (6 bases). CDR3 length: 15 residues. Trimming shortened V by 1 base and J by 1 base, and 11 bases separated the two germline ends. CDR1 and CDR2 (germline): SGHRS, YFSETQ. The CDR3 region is CASSLTGKANTEAFF. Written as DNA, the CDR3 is TGCGCCAGCAGCTTGACAGGGAAGGCGAACACTGAAGCTTTCTTT.

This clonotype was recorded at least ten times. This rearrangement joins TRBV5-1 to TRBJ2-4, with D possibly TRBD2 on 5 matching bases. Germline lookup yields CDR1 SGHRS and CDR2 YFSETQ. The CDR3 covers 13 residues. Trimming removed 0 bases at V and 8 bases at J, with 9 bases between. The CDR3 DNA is TGCGCCAGCAGCTTGGTCTCCGGGGACATTCAGTACTTC. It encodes CASSLVSGDIQYF. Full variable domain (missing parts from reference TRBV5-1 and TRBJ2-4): KAGVTQTPRYLIKTRGQQVTLSCSPISGHRSVSWYQQTPGQGLQFLFEYFSETQRNKGNFPGRFSGRQFSNSRSEMNVSTLELGDSALYLCASSLVSGDIQYFGAGTRLSVL.

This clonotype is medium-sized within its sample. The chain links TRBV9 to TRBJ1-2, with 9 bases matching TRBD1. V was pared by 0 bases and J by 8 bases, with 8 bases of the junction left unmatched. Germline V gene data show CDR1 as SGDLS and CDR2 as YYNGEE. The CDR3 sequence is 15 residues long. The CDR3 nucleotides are TGTGCCAGCAGCGTAGCTACGGGACAGGGCGGAGGCTACACCTTC. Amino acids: CASSVATGQGGGYTF.

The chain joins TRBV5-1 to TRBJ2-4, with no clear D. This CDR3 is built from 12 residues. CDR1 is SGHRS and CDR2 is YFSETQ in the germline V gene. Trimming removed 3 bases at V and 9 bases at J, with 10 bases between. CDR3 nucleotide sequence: TGCGCCAGCAGCTACTACGTGAGCATTCAGTACTTC. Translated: CASSYYVSIQYF.

The CDR3: CASSRGTARSGSSFEQYF. CDR3 bases: TGTGCCAGCAGCCGGGGGACAGCTCGGAGCGGGAGTTCATTCGAGCAGTACTTC. V usage is TRBV6-5 and J usage is TRBJ2-7; D is possibly TRBD2 (8 bases). V lost 6 bases and J 6 bases, leaving 30 bases between the germline ends. Germline V CDR1 and CDR2: MNHEY, SVGAGI. The CDR3 totals 18 residues.

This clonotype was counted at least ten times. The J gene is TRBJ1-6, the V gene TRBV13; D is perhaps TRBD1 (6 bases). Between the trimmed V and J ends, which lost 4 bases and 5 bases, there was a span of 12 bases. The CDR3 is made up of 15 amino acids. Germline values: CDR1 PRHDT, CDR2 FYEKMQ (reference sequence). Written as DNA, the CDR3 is TGTGCCAGCAGCTCTAGGACAGCCAATAATTCACCCCTCCACTTT. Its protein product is CASSSRTANNSPLHF.